These T cell receptor beta chains were read from a single sample in a study of blood T cell repertoires in COVID-19. The repertoire was sequenced with immunoSEQ multiplex PCR; TCRdb's copy has only in-frame clones and lacks some. The sample contains about 90,000 clones, roughly nine tenths of which appear only once. The specimen sequenced was peripheral blood. Receptors originate from a male donor with acute or convalescent COVID-19. CDR3s include the opening cysteine and the closing phenylalanine or tryptophan. The order of the fields is D gene, V gene, CDR3 length, J gene, clone size, CDR3 protein, CDR3 DNA. The D gene is left open where the match is weak. Size is omitted from some rows. Given values are once, few, many or a class for expanded clones.

>.|TRBV7-9|16|TRBJ2-2|.
CASSWGGHQNTGELFF
TGTGCCAGCAGCTGGGGGGGGCACCAGAACACCGGGGAGCTGTTTTTT
>.|TRBV19|14|TRBJ2-2|once
CASTSLLNTGELFF
TGTGCCAGTACCTCCCTACTTAACACCGGGGAGCTGTTTTTT
>TRBD1|TRBV4-1|15|TRBJ1-1|.
CASSLQGAGDTEAFF
TGCGCCAGCAGCCTTCAGGGGGCTGGGGACACTGAAGCTTTCTTT
>.|TRBV29-1|14|TRBJ1-2|.
CSVAGGAGVAGYTF
TGCAGCGTTGCCGGGGGGGCTGGGGTGGCTGGCTACACCTTC
>TRBD1|TRBV18|15|TRBJ2-7|.
CASSPLGQDPYEQYF
TGTGCCAGCTCACCGCTGGGACAGGACCCCTACGAGCAGTACTTC
>TRBD2|TRBV5-8|14|TRBJ2-5|.
CASSLTSGGGTQYF
TGTGCCAGCAGCTTAACTAGCGGGGGGGGGACCCAGTACTTC
>.|TRBV6-5|13|TRBJ1-6|.
CASSYPAGSPLHF
TGTGCCAGCAGTTACCCAGCGGGTTCACCCCTCCACTTT
>.|TRBV25-1|16|TRBJ1-6|.
CASSGGGPSRDSPLHF
TGTGCCAGCAGTGGCGGGGGCCCTTCCCGTGATTCACCCCTCCACTTT
>TRBD1|TRBV12-3/TRBV12-4|13|TRBJ1-3|.
CASSTDRVNTIYF
TGTGCCAGCAGCACAGACAGGGTCAACACCATATATTTT
>TRBD1|TRBV5-1|17|TRBJ2-7|.
CASSTPVSGQGSDEQYF
TGCGCCAGCAGCACACCTGTATCGGGACAGGGTAGCGACGAGCAGTACTTC
>TRBD1|TRBV25-1|14|TRBJ1-1|.
CASSLGQGRTEAFF
TGTGCCAGCAGTCTAGGACAGGGTAGAACTGAAGCTTTCTTT
>.|TRBV20-1|15|TRBJ1-1|.
CSASLHSEGRAEAFF
TGCAGTGCTAGTCTCCACTCCGAGGGTAGGGCTGAAGCTTTCTTT
>.|TRBV15|16|TRBJ2-7|.
CATSREAGNRAYEQYF
TGTGCCACCAGCAGAGAGGCCGGGAACCGAGCCTACGAGCAGTACTTC
>TRBD1|TRBV19|14|TRBJ1-5|.
CASTPGQADQPQHF
TGTGCCAGTACCCCGGGACAGGCGGATCAGCCCCAGCATTTT
>TRBD1|TRBV19|14|TRBJ1-5|.
CASSGQGGNQPQHF
TGTGCCAGTAGTGGACAGGGGGGGAATCAGCCCCAGCATTTT
>TRBD1|TRBV4-2|17|TRBJ2-3|.
CASSQGEGQGVADTQYF
TGTGCCAGCAGCCAAGGCGAGGGACAGGGAGTGGCAGATACGCAGTATTTT
>TRBD1|TRBV5-1|14|TRBJ2-7|.
CASSPGTGDYEQYF
TGCGCCAGCAGCCCCGGGACAGGGGACTACGAGCAGTACTTC
>TRBD1|TRBV30|14|TRBJ2-1|.
CAWSPGQGESWQFF
TGTGCCTGGAGCCCCGGACAGGGAGAATCATGGCAGTTCTTC
>.|TRBV12-3/TRBV12-4|13|TRBJ2-2|.
CASSRYNTGELFF
TGTGCCAGCAGTCGGTATAACACCGGGGAGCTGTTTTTT
>.|TRBV21-1|13|TRBJ2-5|.
CASSAGLGETQYF
TGTGCCAGCAGTGCGGGACTAGGAGAGACCCAGTACTTC
>.|TRBV6-5|11|TRBJ2-7|.
CATSGAYEQYF
TGTGCCACCTCGGGGGCCTACGAGCAGTACTTC
>.|TRBV6-6|11|TRBJ1-1|.
CASNLDRKAFF
TGTGCCAGCAATCTTGACAGAAAAGCTTTCTTT
>.|TRBV7-8|14|TRBJ1-1|.
CASSAGTLNTEAFF
TGTGCCAGCAGCGCCGGGACTCTGAACACTGAAGCTTTCTTT
>TRBD1|TRBV23-1|16|TRBJ1-5|.
CASSQLQDRGYQPQHF
TGCGCCAGCAGTCAACTTCAGGACAGGGGATATCAGCCCCAGCATTTT
>.|TRBV4-2|15|TRBJ1-2|once
CASSQDLLGVYGYTF
TGTGCCAGCAGCCAAGATTTATTAGGGGTCTATGGCTACACCTTC
>.|TRBV2|13|TRBJ2-7|.
CASNTGFLGEQYF
TGTGCCAGCAACACAGGGTTCCTAGGCGAGCAGTACTTC
>TRBD2|TRBV3-1/TRBV3-2|16|TRBJ2-3|.
CASSSLAGSSTDTQYF
TGTGCCAGCAGCTCATTAGCGGGGTCTAGCACAGATACGCAGTATTTT
>.|TRBV6-5|12|TRBJ2-7|.
CASRGSDPLEYF
TGTGCCAGCAGGGGCTCCGACCCTCTGGAGTACTTC
>TRBD1|TRBV6-1|16|TRBJ1-2|.
CASSEALDRGFNGYTF
TGTGCCAGCAGTGAAGCGTTGGACAGGGGGTTTAATGGCTACACCTTC
>TRBD1|TRBV5-1|14|TRBJ2-1|once
CASSWDRAGNEQFF
TGCGCCAGCAGTTGGGACAGGGCCGGGAATGAGCAGTTCTTC
>TRBD1|TRBV27|14|TRBJ1-5|.
CASSTGTGNQPQHF
TGTGCCAGCAGTACTGGGACAGGGAATCAGCCCCAGCATTTT
>.|TRBV7-2|15|TRBJ2-2|.
CASSLGGVNTGELFF
TGTGCCAGCAGCTTAGGCGGAGTGAACACCGGGGAGCTGTTTTTT
>TRBD1|TRBV27|13|TRBJ1-4|.
CASDRGRYEKLFF
TGTGCCAGTGACAGGGGGCGATATGAAAAACTGTTTTTT
>.|TRBV5-1|15|TRBJ1-1|.
CASSSGGLGNTEAFF
TGCGCCAGCAGCTCAGGAGGGCTTGGGAACACTGAAGCTTTCTTT
>TRBD1|TRBV28|15|TRBJ1-1|.
CASSYSRQGEGEAFF
TGTGCCAGCAGCTACTCAAGACAGGGCGAGGGGGAAGCTTTCTTT